The next 2 T cell receptor beta chains were all read from a single sample in a study of T cells in women clearing cervical HPV infection. Sequencing used immunoSEQ multiplex PCR; TCRdb keeps in-frame clones, though not all of them. Here the sample table reports approximately 35,000 clones. Material: blood buffy coat. The receptors were sampled from a woman between 18 and 70 years old with a cervical HPV16 infection that either progressed to CIN3+ or cleared (not recorded which).

Details on this clone: The read terminates 3 residues before the CDR3 end, so the remaining end is supplied by the germline J gene. V gene TRBV10-3 combines with J gene TRBJ2-3, with TRBD2 matching 10 bases. The germline gives CDR1 ENHRY, CDR2 SYGVKD. The CDR3 consists of 14 residues. The V and J ends lost 7 bases and 5 bases, in that order; junction bases with no gene match: 6. The CDR3 is CAITQAGGRDTQYF. Incomplete CDR3 DNA: TGTGCCATCACCCAAGCGGGGGGGCGAGATACG.

About this clone itself: Read coverage stops 3 residues before the CDR3 terminus; the germline J gene supplies the remainder. V and J are TRBV5-4 and TRBJ2-1; D not certain. The V gene's germline CDR1 is SGHNT and CDR2 YYREEE (reference sequence). The CDR3 is 15 residues long. Trimming stripped 0 bases from V and 0 bases from J, with 7 bases between. The sequenced part of the CDR3 DNA is TGTGCCAGCAGCTTGGATGCAGGCTCCTACAATGAG. Translated, it gives CASSLDAGSYNE. The CDR3 reads in full as CASSLDAGSYNEQFF.